This TCR beta chain was identified during a study of shared clonotypes between healthy human individuals (dated by TCRdb to the early 2020s). With regard to the full study: The cohort included a few men and a couple of women between 18 and 49 years of age. To increase sequencing depth and limit assay-specific biases, TCR repertoire library preparation and sequencing were carried out by different laboratories using diverse techniques. To estimate repertoire size and how much clonotype sharing occurs between individuals, the study deeply sequenced the blood TCR repertoires of roughly 5 healthy adults. For each donor, three plates each were used for CD4 naive and CD4 memory, two plates were used for CD8 naive, and one plate was used for CD8 memory. Each donor's leukapheresis produced roughly between about 0.9 and 9.5 billion PBMCs.

The germline V gene (reference sequence) specifies LNHDA as CDR1 and SQIVND as CDR2. The CDR3 runs 13 amino acids, cysteine and phenylalanine included. CDR3 DNA only is kept here, 39 bases in frame from base 1. The germline V end is reduced by 7 bases and the J end by 7 bases; junction bases left unmatched: 6. Comments on this clone: What this receptor recognizes is not known. No clone much larger than this one lies a single base away; base qualities are absent.

TCR CDR3 regions were amplified from genomic DNA by multiplex PCR using the deep immunoSEQ assay. Extracted genomic DNA from each cell subset was distributed evenly across all wells of several immunoSEQ 96-well plates, and each plate was treated as a replicate. Each replicate PCR for sorted subsets received around 0.2 ug genomic DNA, equal to 28,000 or so T cell genomes. Purified libraries were quantified with a Qubit 3.0 fluorometer, sized on a Bioanalyzer 2100, and re-quantified with the KAPA Library Quantification kit. Every immunoSEQ 96-well plate was sequenced on a dedicated single-read 150-cycle Illumina NextSeq 550 flow cell. The paper's data handling went like this. Because the immunoSEQ output included only junctional sequences and no quality scores, the filtering could not be the same as the filtering used for full-length reads. To assign V/J genes and CDR3, sequences were annotated using PyIR, a Python wrapper for IgBLAST v1.9, with IMGT germline references. Reads were filtered out if the reads had weak V/J assignments (E-value above 1e-6), no CDR3, stop codons, out-of-frame junctions, or ambiguous translated residues. V3J clonotypes were defined by identical inferred V gene, J gene, and CDR3 amino acid sequence. Percentage overlap between repertoires was calculated by dividing the number of shared unique clonotypes by the size of the smaller repertoire. Richness of each repertoire was evaluated using RTK rarefaction, the Chao1 estimator, and Recon v2.1 estimates of unobserved clonotypes. OLGA was used to compute generation probabilities for all TCRbeta clonotypes that the gDNA method yielded from a few donors. TCRdb took over this immuneACCESS table, retaining in-frame rearrangements with V and J assigned. Such tables are incomplete; in checked studies, under half of the missing clones stem from an unresolved V gene, and the remainder is unexplained. Clone size and V and J calls were adopted from that table, with D and trimming inferred from the DNA. Here the sample has over a million clones; around 74% occur a single time. Around 1.5% of the sample is in the top ten clones.

The research as a whole found: Compared with non-shared clonotypes, the clonotypes found in all four sorted-subset donors had higher generation probabilities. Based on pairwise subsampling, the degree of clonotype sharing among donors was expected to be affected by sequencing depth. The small number of donors limited the genetic and exposure-history diversity represented. Sampling was restricted to blood, and TCR repertoires in tissue are likely to differ from TCR repertoires in blood. Incomplete sequencing was indicated by rarefaction of sorted-subset datasets, despite the large sequencing depth. When several donors were compared, the shared fraction of clonotypes was roughly 4.8% for naive CD4, 3.5% to 4% for naive CD8, roughly 2.5% for memory CD4, and 0.3% to 0.5% for memory CD8. Naive subsets generally had larger estimated clonotype richness than memory subsets.

The donors were healthy, HIV-negative adults who had no recently reported acute infections or vaccinations. Every donor was a Caucasian adult residing in Nashville, Tennessee, USA. CD4+ T cells were enriched by magnetic negative selection; naive cells were then positively selected on CD45RA, and the negative fraction formed the memory subset. After blood collection by leukapheresis, PBMCs were isolated using Ficoll-Histopaque density gradient centrifugation and then cryopreserved in the vapor phase of liquid nitrogen. Analytical flow cytometry was used to check the purity and quantity of every magnetically sorted T cell population. Each sorted fraction had its genomic DNA isolated and then quantified by UV absorbance on a Nanodrop 2000c.

Sequencing was carried out using memory CD4+ T cells sorted from blood. The cell subset or site label on this specimen signifies: CD45RA-negative fraction. The chain employs TRBV19 and TRBJ2-2; 7 bases in the junction line up with TRBD1. The clonotype comes from a man between 18 and 35 years old in good health. The sequenced DNA: TGTGCCAGTACGAGGGGGCGAGGCGGGGAGCTGTTTTTT. This codes for CASTRGRGGELFF.